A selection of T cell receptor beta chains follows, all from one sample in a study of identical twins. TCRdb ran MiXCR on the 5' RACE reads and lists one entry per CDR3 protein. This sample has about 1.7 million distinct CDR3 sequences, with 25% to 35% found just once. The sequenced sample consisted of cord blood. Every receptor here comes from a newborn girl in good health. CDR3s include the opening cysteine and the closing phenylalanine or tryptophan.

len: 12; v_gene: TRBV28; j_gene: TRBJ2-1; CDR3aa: CASSPPVNEQFF
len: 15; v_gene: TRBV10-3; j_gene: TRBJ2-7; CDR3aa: CAISEGGTETYEQYF
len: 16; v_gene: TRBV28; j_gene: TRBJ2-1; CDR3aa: CASRPKTGGRYNEQFF
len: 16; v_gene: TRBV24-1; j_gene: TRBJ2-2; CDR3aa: CATSGTSGGNTGELFF
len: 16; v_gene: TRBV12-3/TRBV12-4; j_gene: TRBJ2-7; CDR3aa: CASSFLYGVGSREQYF
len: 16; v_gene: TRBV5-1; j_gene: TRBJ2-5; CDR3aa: CASSLELRASQETQYF
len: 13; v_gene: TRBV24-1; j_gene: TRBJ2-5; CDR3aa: CATSDPDRRTQYF
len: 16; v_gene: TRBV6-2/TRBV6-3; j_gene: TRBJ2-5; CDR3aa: CASSYRAGTGQETQYF
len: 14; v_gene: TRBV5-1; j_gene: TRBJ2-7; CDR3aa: CASSLDPATYEQYF
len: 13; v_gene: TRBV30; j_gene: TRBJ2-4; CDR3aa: CAWSRGAKNIQYF
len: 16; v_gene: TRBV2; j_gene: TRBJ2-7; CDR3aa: CASSAGGRASSYEQYF
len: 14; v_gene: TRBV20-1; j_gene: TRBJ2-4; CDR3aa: CSARGDRAKNIQYF
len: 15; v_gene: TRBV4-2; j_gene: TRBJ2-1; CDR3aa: CASSQLTSGIYEQFF
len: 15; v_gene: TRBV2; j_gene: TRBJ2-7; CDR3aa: CASRPSGVPQENQYF
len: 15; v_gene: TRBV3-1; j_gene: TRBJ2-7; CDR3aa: CASSLRWDPGYEQYF
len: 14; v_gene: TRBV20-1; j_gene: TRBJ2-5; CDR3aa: CSARGLAGRETQYF
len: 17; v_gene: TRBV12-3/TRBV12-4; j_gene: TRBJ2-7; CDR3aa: CASTSSAGTGETYEQYF
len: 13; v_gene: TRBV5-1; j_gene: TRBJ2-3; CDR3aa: CASSLDFTDTQYF
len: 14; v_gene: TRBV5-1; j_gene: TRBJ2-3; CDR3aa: CASSFDPITDTQYF
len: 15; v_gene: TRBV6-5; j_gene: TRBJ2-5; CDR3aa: CASSYSGRSRDEQYF
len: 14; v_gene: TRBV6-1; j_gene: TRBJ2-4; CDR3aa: CASSEAPARNIQYF
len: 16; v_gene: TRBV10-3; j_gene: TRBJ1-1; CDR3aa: CAISEPGQGEDTEAFF
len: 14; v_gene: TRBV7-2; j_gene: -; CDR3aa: CANSFELASYEQYF
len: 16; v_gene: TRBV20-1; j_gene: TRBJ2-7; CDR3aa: CSARDPVPSGQYEQYF
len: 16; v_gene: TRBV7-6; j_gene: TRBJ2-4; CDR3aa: CASSPFAGAAKNIQYF
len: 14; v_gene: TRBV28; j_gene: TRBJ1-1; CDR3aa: CASTPGGMNTEAFF
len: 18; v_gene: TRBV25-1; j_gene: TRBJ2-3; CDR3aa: CASSESPGGGRQTDTQYF
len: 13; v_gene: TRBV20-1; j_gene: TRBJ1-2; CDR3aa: CSAWDGAHGGYTF
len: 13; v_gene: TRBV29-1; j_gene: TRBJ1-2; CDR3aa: CSVEGGQGNGYTF
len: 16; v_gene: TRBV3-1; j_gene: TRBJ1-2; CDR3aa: CASGHPAGTGGNGYTF
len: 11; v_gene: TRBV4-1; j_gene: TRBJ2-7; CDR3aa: CASSQGRLQYF
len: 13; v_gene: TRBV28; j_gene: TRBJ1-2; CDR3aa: CASSLYPGSGYTF
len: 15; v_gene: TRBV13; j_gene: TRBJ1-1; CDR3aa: CASSLVSRGRGEAFF
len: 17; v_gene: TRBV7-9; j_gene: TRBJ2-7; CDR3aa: CASSLFLGGSFLYEQYF
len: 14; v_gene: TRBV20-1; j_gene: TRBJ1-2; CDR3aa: CSARVRDRSYGYTF
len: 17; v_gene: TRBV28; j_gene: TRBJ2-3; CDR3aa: CASTLGTLAVPTDTQYF
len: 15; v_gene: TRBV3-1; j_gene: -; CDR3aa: CASSLQLTPYNEQYF
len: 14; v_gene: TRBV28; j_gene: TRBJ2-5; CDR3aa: CASKGGGPYNEQYF
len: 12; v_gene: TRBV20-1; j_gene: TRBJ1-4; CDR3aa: CSARRGNEKLFF
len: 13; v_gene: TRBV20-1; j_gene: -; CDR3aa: CSAIRDSYNEQYF
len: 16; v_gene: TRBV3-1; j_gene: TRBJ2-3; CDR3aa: CASSQDVGLHTDTQYF
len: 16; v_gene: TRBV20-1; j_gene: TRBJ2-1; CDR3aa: CSARGASGRYHNEQFF
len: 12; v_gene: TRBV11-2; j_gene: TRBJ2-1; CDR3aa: CASSLGNSRGFF
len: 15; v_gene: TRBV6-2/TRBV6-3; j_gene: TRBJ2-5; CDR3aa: CASRFPEGIEETQYF
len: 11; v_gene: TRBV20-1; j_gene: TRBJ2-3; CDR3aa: CSARAGDTQYF
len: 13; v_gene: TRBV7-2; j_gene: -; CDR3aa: CASSQSVDSIQYF
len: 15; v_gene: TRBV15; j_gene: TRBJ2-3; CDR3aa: CATSRPTTYTDTQYF
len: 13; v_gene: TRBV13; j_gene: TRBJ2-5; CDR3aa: CASSLDNQETQYF
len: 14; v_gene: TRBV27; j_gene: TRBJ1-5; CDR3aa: CASRGHRGDQPQHF
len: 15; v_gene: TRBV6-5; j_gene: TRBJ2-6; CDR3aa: CASSYEAYGANVLTF
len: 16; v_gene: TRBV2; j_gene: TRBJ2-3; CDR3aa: CASSELDWGNTDTQYF
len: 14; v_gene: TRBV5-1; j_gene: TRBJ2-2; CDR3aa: CASSRLAATGELFF
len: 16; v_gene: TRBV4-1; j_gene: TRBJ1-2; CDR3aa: CASSQNPRDRNGGYTF
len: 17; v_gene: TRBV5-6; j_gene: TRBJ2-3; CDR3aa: CASSLDRAGGYTDTQYF
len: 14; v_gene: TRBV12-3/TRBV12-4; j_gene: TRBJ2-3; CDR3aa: CASSRLAGTDAQYF
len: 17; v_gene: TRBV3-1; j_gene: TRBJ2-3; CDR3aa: CASSQPQREQSTDTQYF
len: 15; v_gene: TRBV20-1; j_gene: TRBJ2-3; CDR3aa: CSASLFADRTDTQYF